A single sample gave rise to the 18 T cell receptor beta chains below, sequenced in a study of cytomegalovirus exposure and HLA in healthy donors. 13 Jbeta primers and 60 Vbeta primers were used for the PCR. TCRdb's table, derived via immunoSEQ multiplex PCR, lists solely in-frame clones and lacks some. The table includes about 130,000 clones, over 60% detected once. Material: PBMCs. These receptors were obtained from a man aged 55 to 70 in good health and CMV-seropositive.

This clone was seen a single time. The chain carries TRBV19 and TRBJ2-3; TRBD1 agrees at 10 bases. V was clipped by 4 bases and J by 3 bases; unmatched bases: 4. This CDR3 comprises 15 residues. The germline gives CDR1 LNHDA, CDR2 SQIVND (reference sequence). For the CDR3, the DNA is TGTGCCAGTAGTACCCGGACAGGGGGGACAGATACGCAGTATTTT. Residues: CASSTRTGGTDTQYF. Supplemented by reference TRBV19 and TRBJ2-3, the full variable domain reads DGGITQSPKYLFRKEGQNVTLSCEQNLNHDAMYWYRQDPGQGLRLIYYSQIVNDFQKGDIAEGYSVSREKKESFPLTVTSAQKNPTAFYLCASSTRTGGTDTQYFGPGTRLTVL.

This clone appeared once. The chain carries TRBV2 and TRBJ2-7; D gene unclear. Trimming left V 7 bases short and J 1 base short, with 8 bases between. Germline loops: CDR1 SNHLY, CDR2 FYNNEI. This CDR3 has 12 residues. CDR3 sequence (DNA): TGTGCCAGCAAGCGCACGTCCTACGAGCAGTACTTC. Residues: CASKRTSYEQYF.

The V gene is TRBV5-1, the J gene TRBJ1-2; 7 bases line up with TRBD1. Trimming took 4 bases from V and 4 from J; bases not matched to a gene: 7. Germline V CDR1 and CDR2: SGHRS, YFSETQ. The CDR3 sequence is 14 residues long. In DNA, the CDR3 is TGCGCCAGCAGCACCGGGACAGACCTCTATGGCTACACCTTC. Protein sequence: CASSTGTDLYGYTF.

V gene TRBV19 combines with J gene TRBJ1-6; D uncertain. The CDR3 contains 14 residues. Germline V gene data show CDR1 as LNHDA and CDR2 as SQIVND (reference sequence). V gave up 2 bases and J gave up 10 bases, with 12 bases separating them. This chain's CDR3 is CASSISRTGSPLHF. CDR3 coding DNA: TGTGCCAGTAGTATATCCCGGACGGGATCACCCCTCCACTTT.

The chain is built from TRBV6-4 and TRBJ2-3, with TRBD1 as a possible D gene (5 bases). Germline CDR1 and CDR2: MRHNA and SNTAGT. Trimming removed 2 bases from V and 0 bases from J, with 15 bases in between. CDR3 size: 17 residues. The CDR3 here is CASSDGVEGASTDTQYF. The CDR3 bases are TGTGCCAGCAGTGACGGCGTCGAAGGGGCCAGCACAGATACGCAGTATTTT.

This clone has just a few counts. The chain carries TRBV10-1 and TRBJ1-1; D is unclear. This CDR3 has 13 residues. Trimming shortened V by 4 bases and J by 1 base, and 7 bases separated the two germline ends. The germline V gene encodes CDR1 WNHNN and CDR2 SYGVQD (reference sequence). The CDR3 reads CASSVSRNTEAFF. In DNA form, the CDR3 reads TGCGCCAGCAGTGTGTCCAGGAACACTGAAGCTTTCTTT.

On this clone itself: Sequence at one end of the junction differs from germline and may be a read error. The J gene is TRBJ1-5, the V gene TRBV7-9; TRBD1 matches 9 bases. The CDR3 sequence is 15 residues long. Germline CDR1 and CDR2: SEHNR and FQNEAQ (reference sequence). CDR3 sequence: CASSLTTGGKQPQHF. CDR3 bases: TGTGCCAGCAGCCTAACTACAGGGGGCAAGCAGCCCCAGCATTTT. The whole variable domain, filled in from reference TRBV7-9 and TRBJ1-5, reads DTGVSQNPRHKITKRGQNVTFRCDPISEHNRLYWYRQTLGQGPEFLTYFQNEAQLEKSRLLSDRFSAERPKGSFSTLEIQRTEQGDSAMYLCASSLTTGGKQPQHFGDGTRLSIL.

The rearrangement uses TRBV6-1 and TRBJ1-3; 8 positions match TRBD1. CDR1 MNHNS and CDR2 SASEGT come from the germline V gene. V was pared by 5 bases and J by 0 bases, with 3 bases of the junction left unmatched. CDR3 size: 15 residues. The CDR3 spells CASSPGTGSGNTIYF. In DNA form, the CDR3 reads TGTGCCAGCAGTCCCGGGACAGGCTCTGGAAACACCATATATTTT.

The chain links TRBV11-2 to TRBJ2-7; TRBD1 aligns across 7 bases. Trimming cost V 5 bases and J 4 bases; bases outside gene matches: 2. The CDR3 contains 12 residues. CDR1 SGHAT and CDR2 FQNNGV come from the germline V gene. The CDR3 protein is CASSLQGYEQYF. The CDR3, as DNA: TGTGCCAGCAGCCTACAGGGGTACGAGCAGTACTTC.

The chain is built from TRBV4-1 and TRBJ1-1; 10 bases are shared with TRBD1. Looked up from germline, CDR1 is MGHRA and CDR2 is YSYEKL. The CDR3 extends over 16 amino acids. With V trimmed by 0 bases and J by 8 bases, 9 bases remained unmatched. DNA of the CDR3: TGCGCCAGCAGCCAAGATAGGGGACAGGGGACGATAGAAGCTTTCTTT. Its protein product is CASSQDRGQGTIEAFF.

V and J are TRBV19 and TRBJ1-2; 8 bases align to TRBD1. Germline lookup yields CDR1 LNHDA and CDR2 SQIVND (reference sequence). The junction had 7 bases not matched to a gene; V was cut back by 9 bases and J by 4 bases. This CDR3 has 13 residues. The CDR3 loop reads CASRVQGGYGYTF. Written as DNA, the CDR3 is TGTGCCAGCAGGGTACAGGGGGGCTATGGCTACACCTTC.

This rearrangement joins TRBV5-1 to TRBJ2-7; 8 nucleotides agree with TRBD2. This CDR3 is 14 amino acids long. The J segment lost 4 bases and the V segment lost 3 bases, leaving 6 bases of the junction unmatched. CDR1 and CDR2 from the germline V gene are SGHRS and YFSETQ. The CDR3 sequence is CASSSGGAGYEQYF. The CDR3 bases are TGCGCCAGCAGCTCGGGGGGGGCAGGGTACGAGCAGTACTTC.

This sequence joins TRBV7-2 and TRBJ1-2; no clear D. The germline CDR1 and CDR2 sequences are SGHTA and FQGNSA. The CDR3 length is 13 residues. Trimming took 5 bases from V and 2 from J, leaving 9 bases between them. CDR3 in amino acids: CASSPGRNYGYTF. Written as DNA, the CDR3 is TGTGCCAGCAGCCCCGGGAGGAACTATGGCTACACCTTC.

This clone was observed a few times. V usage is TRBV27 and J usage is TRBJ2-7; 7 bases match TRBD2. The ends lost 6 bases at V and 0 bases at J; junction bases unmatched: 2. This CDR3 spans 13 amino acids. In germline, CDR1 is MNHEY, CDR2 SMNVEV (reference sequence). CDR3 sequence (DNA): TGTGCCAGCAGGCGGGGGAACTCCTACGAGCAGTACTTC. Its protein is CASRRGNSYEQYF.

The chain couples TRBV28 to TRBJ2-5; TRBD2 agrees at 8 bases. CDR1 is MDHEN, CDR2 SYDVKM, per germline. The J segment lost 3 bases and the V segment lost 6 bases, leaving 15 bases of the junction unmatched. The CDR3 loop spans 17 amino acids. CDR3 in amino acids: CASSRGGALLSKETQYF. The CDR3 bases are TGTGCCAGCAGCCGGGGGGGCGCATTACTATCCAAAGAGACCCAGTACTTC.

The V call is TRBV27, the J call TRBJ2-7; maybe TRBD1 (6 bases). CDR3 size: 12 residues. V was pared by 5 bases and J by 2 bases, with 7 bases between. CDR1 is MNHEY and CDR2 is SMNVEV in the germline V gene (reference sequence). The CDR3 sequence is CASSAGAYEQYF. The CDR3 bases are TGTGCCAGCAGTGCAGGGGCCTACGAGCAGTACTTC.

The rearrangement joins TRBV19 to TRBJ1-3; D remains ambiguous. The CDR3 contains 16 residues. Trimming shortened V by 3 bases and J by 0 bases, and 12 bases separated the two germline ends. Germline values: CDR1 LNHDA, CDR2 SQIVND (reference sequence). The CDR3 region is CASSMLLRASGNTIYF. DNA for the CDR3: TGTGCCAGTAGTATGCTGCTACGAGCCTCTGGAAACACCATATATTTT.

This clone was seen once. The chain links TRBV9 to TRBJ2-1, with D unclear. CDR3 length: 17 amino acids. With 0 bases removed from V and 9 bases from J, the gap between germline ends came to 22 bases. CDR1 and CDR2 from the germline V gene are SGDLS and YYNGEE. CDR3 nucleotides: TGTGCCAGCAGCGTAGAGTCCTACTCTAGTCATCCAACTGAGCAGTTCTTC. Protein product: CASSVESYSSHPTEQFF. Variable domain in full (rest from reference TRBV9 and TRBJ2-1): DSGVTQTPKHLITATGQRVTLRCSPRSGDLSVYWYQQSLDQGLQFLIQYYNGEERAKGNILERFSAQQFPDLHSELNLSSLELGDSALYFCASSVESYSSHPTEQFFGPGTRLTVL.